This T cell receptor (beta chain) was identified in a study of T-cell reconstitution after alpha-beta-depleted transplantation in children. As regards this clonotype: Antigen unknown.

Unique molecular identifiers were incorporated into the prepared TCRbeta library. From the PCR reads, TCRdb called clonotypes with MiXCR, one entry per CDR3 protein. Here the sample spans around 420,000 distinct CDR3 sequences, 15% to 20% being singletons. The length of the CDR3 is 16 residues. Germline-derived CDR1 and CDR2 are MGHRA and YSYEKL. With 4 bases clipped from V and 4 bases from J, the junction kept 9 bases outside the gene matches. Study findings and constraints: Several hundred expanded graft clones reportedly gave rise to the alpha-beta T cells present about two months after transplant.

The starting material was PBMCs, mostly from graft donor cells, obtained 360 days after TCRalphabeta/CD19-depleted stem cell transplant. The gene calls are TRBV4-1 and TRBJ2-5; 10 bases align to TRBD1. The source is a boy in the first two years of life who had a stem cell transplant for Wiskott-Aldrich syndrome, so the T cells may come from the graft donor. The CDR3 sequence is CASSPRDRGYPETQYF. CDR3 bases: TGCGCCAGCAGCCCCCGGGACAGGGGTTATCCAGAGACCCAGTACTTC.